These 26 T cell receptor beta chains share one sample of origin, sequenced in a study of blood T cell repertoires in COVID-19. Data came from immunoSEQ multiplex PCR; TCRdb stores just in-frame clones and leaves some out. The repertoire consists of around 400,000 clones, with about 88% occurring once and the leading ten covering about 1.5%. The sample consisted of PBMCs or T cells enriched from blood (not recorded which). The receptors come from a woman aged 18-29 years who had been exposed to COVID-19.

The rearrangement joins TRBV6-5 to TRBJ1-2; the D is unclear. Germline V CDR1 and CDR2: MNHEY, SVGAGI. This CDR3 contains 13 residues. V gave up 8 bases and J gave up 0 bases, with 10 bases separating them. The CDR3: CASHLSANYGYTF. In DNA, the CDR3 is TGTGCCAGCCACCTGTCGGCTAACTATGGCTACACCTTC.

The rearrangement joins TRBV5-1 to TRBJ2-1, with a weak D call TRBD2 (5 bases). The CDR3 contains 15 residues. CDR1 is SGHRS and CDR2 is YFSETQ in the germline V gene. Trimming left V 4 bases short and J 3 bases short, with 14 bases between. The CDR3 reads CASSPVSGYYNEQFF. The CDR3 nucleotides read TGCGCCAGCAGCCCCGTTTCGGGGTACTACAATGAGCAGTTCTTC.

The rearrangement uses TRBV11-2 and TRBJ2-7; D may be TRBD2 (5 bases). Germline CDR1 SGHAT, CDR2 FQNNGV. V lost 0 bases and J lost 5, with 17 bases in between. The CDR3 sequence is 16 residues long. The CDR3 reads CASSLDGRGKVNEQYF. The DNA of the CDR3 is TGTGCCAGCAGCTTAGATGGGCGAGGGAAGGTCAACGAGCAGTACTTC.

V gene TRBV4-1 combines with J gene TRBJ2-2, with D possibly matching TRBD2 (6 bases). Trimming pared 8 bases from V and 7 bases from J, leaving 14 bases between. From germline, CDR1 is MGHRA and CDR2 YSYEKL. This CDR3 spans 13 amino acids. The CDR3 region is CASRTTTLGELFF. The CDR3, as DNA: TGCGCCAGCCGGACTACTACACTCGGGGAGCTGTTTTTT.

The CDR3 DNA sequence: TGTGCCAGCAGCCAAGAACCTAGCAGGCAGACCCAGTACTTC. This sequence encodes CASSQEPSRQTQYF. The chain joins TRBV3-1 (or the pseudogene TRBV3-2) to TRBJ2-5; a weak D match, TRBD2 (5 bases). Germline CDR1 LGHDT, CDR2 YNNKEL (reference sequence). The CDR3 runs to 14 residues. With 0 bases removed from V and 6 bases from J, the gap between germline ends came to 11 bases.

The rearrangement uses TRBV2 and TRBJ1-5; 8 nucleotides align to TRBD1. Trimming at V came to 7 bases and at J to 5 bases, leaving 7 bases not matched to a gene. Germline loops: CDR1 SNHLY, CDR2 FYNNEI. The CDR3 runs to 14 residues. CDR3 amino acids: CASMRDRGDQPQHF. The DNA of the CDR3 is TGTGCCAGCATGAGAGACAGGGGTGATCAGCCCCAGCATTTT.

The chain employs TRBV20-1 and TRBJ2-7; no firm D call. The CDR3 sequence is 13 residues long. Germline V gives CDR1 DFQATT, CDR2 SNEGSKA (reference sequence). Trimming shortened V by 6 bases and J by 2 bases, and 14 bases separated the two germline ends. The CDR3 protein is CSASEASPYEQYF. For the CDR3, the DNA is TGCAGTGCCAGTGAGGCCTCGCCCTACGAGCAGTACTTC.

This rearrangement joins TRBV7-2 to TRBJ1-5; D is unclear. Trimming shortened V by 2 bases and J by 4 bases, and 18 bases separated the two germline ends. CDR3 size: 17 residues. CDR1 and CDR2 (germline): SGHTA, FQGNSA. The CDR3: CASSLFFQAGKNQPQHF. Written as DNA, the CDR3 is TGTGCCAGCAGCTTATTTTTCCAGGCTGGAAAAAATCAGCCCCAGCATTTT.

The chain couples TRBV30 to TRBJ2-5; the D gene is possibly TRBD2 (6 bases). Germline V lookup: CDR1 GTSNPN, CDR2 SVGIG (reference sequence). This CDR3 is 11 amino acids long. Trimming removed 8 bases at V and 4 bases at J, with 11 bases between. The CDR3 nucleotides are TGTGCCACGGGACTGACAGAGACCCAGTACTTC. It encodes CATGLTETQYF. The whole variable domain, filled in from reference TRBV30 and TRBJ2-5, reads SQTIHQWPATLVQPVGSPLSLECTVEGTSNPNLYWYRQAAGRGLQLLFYSVGIGQISSEVPQNLSASRPQDRQFILSSKKLLLSDSGFYLCATGLTETQYFGPGTRLLVL.

The rearrangement joins TRBV12-3 or TRBV12-4 to TRBJ1-1; tentative D call: TRBD1 (6 bases). Trimming took off 11 bases at V and 0 bases at J, with 13 bases between the two ends. The CDR3 covers 13 residues. The CDR3 spells CALQGQLNTEAFF. CDR3 bases: TGTGCCTTACAAGGACAGCTGAACACTGAAGCTTTCTTT.

The rearrangement links TRBV19 to TRBJ2-4; D is possibly TRBD1 (8 bases). Trimming pared 5 bases from V and 2 bases from J, leaving 13 bases between. CDR1 is LNHDA, CDR2 SQIVND, per germline (reference sequence). The length of the CDR3 is 15 residues. For the CDR3, the DNA is TGTGCCAGTAGTGAACAGGGGGGGTCCAAAAACATTCAGTACTTC. Residues: CASSEQGGSKNIQYF.

About this clone itself: Other DNA sequences in this sample translate to the same CDR3. The chain recombines TRBV28 with TRBJ2-1; TRBD2 aligns across 15 bases. Germline trimming cut 6 bases from V and 0 bases from J; bases unmatched to any gene: 9. This CDR3 comprises 19 residues. The germline CDR1 and CDR2 sequences are MDHEN and SYDVKM. Written as DNA, the CDR3 is TGTGCCAGCAGAACAACGGGACTAGCGGGAGGAAGCTCCTACAATGAGCAGTTCTTC. Its translation is CASRTTGLAGGSSYNEQFF. Using reference TRBV28 and TRBJ2-1 for the parts outside the CDR3, the full variable domain is DVKVTQSSRYLVKRTGEKVFLECVQDMDHENMFWYRQDPGLGLRLIYFSYDVKMKEKGDIPEGYSVSREKKERFSLILESASTNQTSMYLCASRTTGLAGGSSYNEQFFGPGTRLTVL.

V usage is TRBV11-2 and J usage is TRBJ2-1; weak D call: TRBD1 (6 bases). V was cut by 4 bases and J by 7 bases, with 8 bases left in between. The CDR3 contains 12 residues. The germline gives CDR1 SGHAT, CDR2 FQNNGV. The CDR3 protein is CASSYDRNEQFF. CDR3 DNA sequence: TGTGCCAGCAGCTACGACAGGAATGAGCAGTTCTTC.

The gene calls are TRBV7-9 and TRBJ1-1, with D uncertain. Germline V gene lookup returns CDR1 SEHNR and CDR2 FQNEAQ (reference sequence). The CDR3 extends over 13 amino acids. Trimming stripped 3 bases from V and 4 bases from J, with 9 bases between. The CDR3 DNA reads as TGTGCCAGCAGCTTCGCACCCAGCACTGAAGCTTTCTTT. Its translation: CASSFAPSTEAFF. The complete variable domain, with remaining parts taken from reference TRBV7-9 and TRBJ1-1, reads DTGVSQNPRHKITKRGQNVTFRCDPISEHNRLYWYRQTLGQGPEFLTYFQNEAQLEKSRLLSDRFSAERPKGSFSTLEIQRTEQGDSAMYLCASSFAPSTEAFFGQGTRLTVV.

The chain employs TRBV4-2 and TRBJ2-3, with D perhaps matching TRBD2 (6 bases). V lost 2 bases, J lost 5 bases, and 8 bases lay in between. The V gene's germline CDR1 is LGHNA and CDR2 YNFKEQ. This CDR3 has 13 amino acids. The CDR3 nucleotides read TGTGCCAGCAGCCAACCGGGACTAGATACGCAGTATTTT. This codes for CASSQPGLDTQYF.

This clone was observed once. The genes are TRBV30 and TRBJ2-7; 7 nucleotides agree with TRBD1. Germline assignment: CDR1 GTSNPN and CDR2 SVGIG (reference sequence). This CDR3 has 15 amino acids. J lost 3 bases, V lost 5 bases, and 13 bases had no gene match. The CDR3 coding sequence is TGTGCCTGGGGTCAGGGGGACAGTTGGGTCTACGAGCAGTACTTC. As protein: CAWGQGDSWVYEQYF.

This clone has more than one count but fewer than ten. The chain links TRBV11-2 to TRBJ2-1, with 11 bases lining up with TRBD2. Germline CDR1 reads SGHAT; CDR2 reads FQNNGV. Trimming took 0 bases from V and 9 from J; bases not matched to a gene: 10. CDR3 size: 17 residues. DNA of the CDR3: TGTGCCAGCAGCTTAGATCTGCTAGCGGGAGGAAGTAGTGAGCAGTTCTTC. Translating it yields CASSLDLLAGGSSEQFF.

The chain carries TRBV5-8 and TRBJ2-2; TRBD2 aligns across 7 bases. The CDR3 loop spans 15 amino acids. After removal of 2 bases from V and 4 bases from J, the junction contained 5 bases not matched to a gene. Germline CDR1 and CDR2: SGHTS and YDEGEE. CDR3 in DNA: TGTGCCAGCAGCTTTGTGGGGGGGATCACCGGGGAGCTGTTTTTT. Its protein is CASSFVGGITGELFF.

The chain employs TRBV2 and TRBJ2-3; TRBD2 might be the D (5 bases). With 0 bases removed from V and 4 bases from J, the gap between germline ends came to 8 bases. This CDR3 is built from 14 residues. Germline lookup yields CDR1 SNHLY and CDR2 FYNNEI. The CDR3 loop reads CASSEALGADTQYF. DNA of the CDR3: TGTGCCAGCAGTGAAGCTCTCGGGGCAGATACGCAGTATTTT.

The genes are TRBV5-5 and TRBJ2-1; D may be TRBD1 (6 bases). Germline values: CDR1 SGHKS, CDR2 YYEKEE (reference sequence). With 4 bases removed from V and 0 bases from J, the gap between germline ends came to 11 bases. The CDR3 runs to 15 residues. The CDR3 coding sequence is TGTGCCAGCAGCAGGGACACAAGCTCCTACAATGAGCAGTTCTTC. Amino acid sequence: CASSRDTSSYNEQFF. Variable domain in full (rest from reference TRBV5-5 and TRBJ2-1): DAGVTQSPTHLIKTRGQQVTLRCSPISGHKSVSWYQQVLGQGPQFIFQYYEKEERGRGNFPDRFSARQFPNYSSELNVNALLLGDSALYLCASSRDTSSYNEQFFGPGTRLTVL.

This clone was detected once. This chain joins TRBV10-3 and TRBJ2-5; 7 bases line up with TRBD1. Trimming removed 4 bases from V and 3 bases from J; junction bases left unmatched: 2. Germline V CDR1 and CDR2: ENHRY, SYGVKD. The CDR3 is 13 residues long. The CDR3 region has the DNA TGTGCCATCAGTGTTGGGACAGAAGAGACCCAGTACTTC. Translating gives CAISVGTEETQYF.

V gene TRBV7-9 combines with J gene TRBJ1-1; D call uncertain. V was clipped by 4 bases and J by 1 base, with 10 bases between them. CDR1 and CDR2 (germline): SEHNR, FQNEAQ (reference sequence). There are 14 residues in the CDR3. The CDR3 is CASSSRKRNTEAFF. Written as DNA, the CDR3 is TGTGCCAGCAGCTCTCGTAAGAGGAACACTGAAGCTTTCTTT.

This chain links TRBV2 with TRBJ2-7; 10 bases fit TRBD2. Unmatched junction bases numbered 15, after V lost 3 bases and J lost 4 bases. The germline CDR1 and CDR2 sequences are SNHLY and FYNNEI. The CDR3 has 18 amino acids. CDR3 region: CASSEASGSDWGFYEQYF. The CDR3 DNA reads as TGTGCCAGCAGTGAGGCTAGCGGGAGTGATTGGGGCTTTTACGAGCAGTACTTC.

This chain joins TRBV5-1 and TRBJ2-2; no reliable D call. There are 14 residues in the CDR3. The germline V and J ends were trimmed by 0 bases and 5 bases, with 8 bases remaining between them. Germline V gene sequence: CDR1 SGHRS, CDR2 YFSETQ. The CDR3 region has the DNA TGCGCCAGCAGCTTGGCCGGGTCGACCGGGGAGCTGTTTTTT. Protein: CASSLAGSTGELFF.

V usage is TRBV28 and J usage is TRBJ1-1; D unclear. CDR3 size: 13 residues. Germline loops: CDR1 MDHEN, CDR2 SYDVKM. Trimming removed 2 bases from V and 4 bases from J, with 8 bases in between. The CDR3 DNA reads as TGTGCCAGCAGTTTACCGGGTATCACTGAAGCTTTCTTT. This translates into CASSLPGITEAFF.

The chain recombines TRBV19 with TRBJ1-2; 8 positions match TRBD1. Germline CDR1 LNHDA, CDR2 SQIVND (reference sequence). The CDR3 spans 18 residues. V was clipped by 6 bases and J by 5 bases; unmatched bases: 20. The CDR3 region has the DNA TGTGCCAGTAGCCCCCCGGAAGGGCAGGGGGCTGTGGGGTATGGCTACACCTTC. This codes for CASSPPEGQGAVGYGYTF.